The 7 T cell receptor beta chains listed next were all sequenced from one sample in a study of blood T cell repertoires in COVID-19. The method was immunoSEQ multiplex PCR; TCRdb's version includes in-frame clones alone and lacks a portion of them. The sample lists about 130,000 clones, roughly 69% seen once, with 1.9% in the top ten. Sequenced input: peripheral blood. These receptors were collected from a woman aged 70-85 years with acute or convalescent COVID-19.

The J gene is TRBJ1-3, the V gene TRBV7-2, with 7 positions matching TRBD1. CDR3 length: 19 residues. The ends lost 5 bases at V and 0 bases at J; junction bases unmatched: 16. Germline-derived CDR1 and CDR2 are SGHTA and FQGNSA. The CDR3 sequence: CASSPRWSGQTFSGNTIYF. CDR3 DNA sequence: TGTGCCAGCAGCCCGCGATGGTCGGGACAGACCTTCTCTGGAAACACCATATATTTT. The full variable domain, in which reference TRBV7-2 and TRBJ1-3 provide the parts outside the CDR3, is GAGVSQSPSNKVTEKGKDVELRCDPISGHTALYWYRQSLGQGLEFLIYFQGNSAPDKSGLPSDRFSAERTGGSVSTLTIQRTQQEDSAVYLCASSPRWSGQTFSGNTIYFGEGSWLTVV.

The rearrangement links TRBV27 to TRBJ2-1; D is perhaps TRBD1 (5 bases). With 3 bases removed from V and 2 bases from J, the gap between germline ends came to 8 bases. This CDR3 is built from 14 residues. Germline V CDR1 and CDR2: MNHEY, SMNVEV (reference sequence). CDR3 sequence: CASSFWGPYNEQFF. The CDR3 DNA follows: TGTGCCAGCAGTTTCTGGGGCCCCTACAATGAGCAGTTCTTC.

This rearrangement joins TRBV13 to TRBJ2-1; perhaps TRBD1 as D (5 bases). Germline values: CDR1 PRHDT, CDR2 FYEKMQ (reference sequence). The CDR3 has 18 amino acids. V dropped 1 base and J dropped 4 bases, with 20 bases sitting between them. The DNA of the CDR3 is TGTGCCAGCAGCTTAGTGCGGACAAGCAGCGAAGGGTACAATGAGCAGTTCTTC. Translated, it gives CASSLVRTSSEGYNEQFF.

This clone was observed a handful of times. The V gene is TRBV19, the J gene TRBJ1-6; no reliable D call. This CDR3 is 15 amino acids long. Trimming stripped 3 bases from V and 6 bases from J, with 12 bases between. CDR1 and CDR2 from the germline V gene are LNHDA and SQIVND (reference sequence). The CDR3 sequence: CASSIPGALNSPLHF. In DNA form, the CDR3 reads TGTGCCAGTAGTATTCCGGGAGCACTTAATTCACCCCTCCACTTT. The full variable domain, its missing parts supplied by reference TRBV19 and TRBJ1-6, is DGGITQSPKYLFRKEGQNVTLSCEQNLNHDAMYWYRQDPGQGLRLIYYSQIVNDFQKGDIAEGYSVSREKKESFPLTVTSAQKNPTAFYLCASSIPGALNSPLHFGNGTRLTVT.

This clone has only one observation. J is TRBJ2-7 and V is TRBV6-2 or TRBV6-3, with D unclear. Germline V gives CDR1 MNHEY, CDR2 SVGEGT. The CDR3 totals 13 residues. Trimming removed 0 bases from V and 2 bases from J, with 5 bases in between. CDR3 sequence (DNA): TGTGCCAGCAGTTACTCGAGCGCCTACGAGCAGTACTTC. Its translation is CASSYSSAYEQYF.

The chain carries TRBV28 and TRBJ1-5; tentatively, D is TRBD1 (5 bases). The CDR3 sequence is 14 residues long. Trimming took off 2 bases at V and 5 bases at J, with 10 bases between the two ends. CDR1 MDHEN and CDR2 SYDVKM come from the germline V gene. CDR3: CASSLGSGHQPQHF. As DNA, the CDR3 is TGTGCCAGCAGTTTAGGTTCAGGGCATCAGCCCCAGCATTTT.

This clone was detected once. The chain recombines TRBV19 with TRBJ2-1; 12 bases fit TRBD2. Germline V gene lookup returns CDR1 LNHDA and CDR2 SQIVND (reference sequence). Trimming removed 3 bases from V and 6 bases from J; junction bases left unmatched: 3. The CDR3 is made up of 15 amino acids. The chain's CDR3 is CASSMLAGGGNEQFF. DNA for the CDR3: TGTGCCAGTAGTATGCTAGCGGGAGGGGGCAATGAGCAGTTCTTC.